This TCR beta chain emerged from a study of blood T cell repertoires in COVID-19. Study context: Italy, Spain and the United States were the sources of the convalescent and acute COVID-19 samples. The analysed material was cDNA or gDNA that came from T cells, B-cell-depleted T cells, or PBMCs.

V shed 5 bases and J 4 bases; nucleotides not matched to a gene: 9. From germline, CDR1 is SGHVS and CDR2 FQNEAQ. The CDR3 consists of 15 residues. Authors' analysis steps: Amplifying reference gene primers gave estimates of nucleated cell counts. This table comes from immunoSEQ multiplex PCR, and its TCRdb copy is limited to in-frame clones, with some not included. V and J calls plus clone size are reproduced from that table; the DNA served to infer D and trimming. This sample carries roughly 100,000 clones, 70% to 75% of them seen once, and the ten largest clones take roughly 0.9%. The sample comprised peripheral blood. This receptor was identified in a human donor with acute or convalescent COVID-19. The donor label of this sample is uncertain. The J gene is TRBJ2-7, the V gene TRBV7-8, with 9 bases identical to TRBD1. CDR3 nucleotides: TGTGCCAGCAGCCTAACTTCTGACAGGGGGTACGAGCAGTACTTC. It codes for CASSLTSDRGYEQYF.